The TCR beta chain described here comes from a study of blood T cell repertoires in COVID-19. The wider study: Collection of acute and convalescent COVID-19 samples took place in the United States, Italy and Spain. In each case, the material was cDNA or gDNA derived from T cells, B-cell-depleted T cells, or PBMCs.

The CDR3 length is 15 residues. V shed 7 bases and J 6 bases; nucleotides not matched to a gene: 14. Per the germline V gene, CDR1 is MNHEY and CDR2 is SMNVEV (reference sequence). Source study methods: Cell counts per sample came from amplifying reference gene primers. Using immunoSEQ multiplex PCR, the repertoire was profiled, and TCRdb retains in-frame clones only, with some absent. For V, J and clone size, that table is used; D and trimming come from the DNA. The sample holds 95,000 to 100,000 clones, about 84% seen once. This sequence originates from a human donor in a cohort sampled during active COVID-19. The sequenced material came from peripheral blood. V is TRBV27 and J is TRBJ2-7; 8 positions agree with TRBD2. CDR3 nucleotides: TGTGCCAGCACCCCAGAAAGAGCGGGAGATCGCGAGCAGTACTTC. It specifies CASTPERAGDREQYF.